This TCR beta chain stems from a study of Ad26.COV2.S vaccination and SARS-CoV-2 variants. Background on the study: The vaccine Ad26.COV2.S was put into the muscle once, or twice with 56 days between.

Study-wide findings and caveats: The breadth of spike-specific CD8+ and CD4+ T cell responses after vaccination was reportedly substantial. Participants given vaccine showed non-spike TCR breadth similar to that of placebo recipients.

V lost 0 bases to trimming and J lost 1 base, with 1 base between them. The V gene's germline CDR1 is KGHSY and CDR2 FQNENV. The CDR3 is made up of 12 amino acids. Sequenced by immunoSEQ multiplex PCR; TCRdb stores in-frame clones only, minus some. The repertoire has over 400,000 clones, about 90% of them found once; the top ten carry about 1.6%. With regard to this clone: Its antigen remains unidentified.

Treatment of the sample: roughly 18 received Ad26.COV2.S at low or high dose, single or two shots; five or six received placebo; per-sample allocation not given. Each sample was drawn 63 days after the first injection (of vaccine or placebo). What was given as vaccine was an Ad26 vector encoding Wuhan-strain SARS-CoV-2 spike. This sequence originates from a person between 18 and 60 years old who received the Ad26.COV2.S COVID-19 vaccine or a placebo. The sample here was peripheral blood, taken in a trial of Ad26.COV2.S vaccine versus placebo. The J gene is TRBJ2-7, the V gene TRBV16; D ambiguous. In nucleotides, the CDR3 is TGTGCCAGCAGCCAATCTTCCTACGAGCAGTACTTC. Encoded protein: CASSQSSYEQYF.